The next 22 T cell receptor beta chains were all read from a single sample in a study of T cells in Graves' hyperthyroidism and ophthalmopathy. Amplified regions were TCR beta CDR3 sequences from RNA transcripts. The HTBI primer set drove a first-round RT-PCR of the TCR CDR3. Using its own MiXCR run on the multiplex PCR reads, TCRdb lists one record per CDR3 protein. The data hold fewer than 800,000 distinct CDR3 sequences, with 16% observed a single time. Source material: blood. These receptors were obtained from a man between 18 and 35 years old with Graves' hyperthyroidism.

The V and J genes are TRBV19 and TRBJ1-2; no firm D call. CDR1 LNHDA and CDR2 SQIVND come from the germline V gene (reference sequence). This CDR3 has 11 amino acids. The chain's CDR3 is CVTTGAHGYTF. The CDR3, as DNA: TGTGTCACGACGGGCGCCCATGGCTACACCTTC.

This clonotype was seen many times. Here the CDR3 reads CASSSSGQGGYEQYF. CDR3 nucleotides: TGTGCCAGCAGTTCCTCCGGCCAGGGGGGCTACGAGCAGTACTTC. The chain uses TRBV28 and TRBJ2-7; D is perhaps TRBD1 (7 bases). The V gene lost 4 bases and the J gene lost 3 bases, with 16 bases spanning the gap. The length of the CDR3 is 15 residues. The germline CDR1 and CDR2 sequences are MDHEN and SYDVKM.

J is TRBJ2-7 and V is TRBV20-1, with a tentative D call TRBD2 (5 bases). V lost 2 bases to trimming and J lost 6 bases, with 11 bases between them. The length of the CDR3 is 12 residues. CDR1 is DFQATT, CDR2 SNEGSKA, per germline (reference sequence). CDR3 protein: CSARRRSAEQYF. DNA of the CDR3: TGCAGTGCTAGAAGGAGGAGCGCCGAGCAGTACTTC.

This clonotype was observed at least ten times. The chain joins TRBV27 to TRBJ2-7, with 9 bases aligning to TRBD1. CDR1 MNHEY and CDR2 SMNVEV come from the germline V gene (reference sequence). The CDR3 runs 14 residues. The V and J ends lost 5 bases and 6 bases, in that order; junction bases with no gene match: 8. CDR3 DNA: TGTGCCAGCAGTCCACCGGGACAGGGAACCGAGCAGTACTTC. Translation: CASSPPGQGTEQYF.

In its sample, this clonotype was seen many times. The chain couples TRBV6-2 or TRBV6-3 to TRBJ2-3; TRBD2 matches at 10 bases. CDR1 is MNHEY, CDR2 SVGEGT, per germline. V lost 0 bases to trimming and J lost 1 base; unmatched junction nucleotides: 1. The length of the CDR3 is 16 residues. The CDR3 loop is CASSYSLAGGTDTQYF. CDR3 DNA sequence: TGTGCCAGCAGTTACTCTCTAGCGGGAGGCACAGATACGCAGTATTTT.

Ten or more counts support this clonotype. The gene calls are TRBV2 and TRBJ1-2; 7 nucleotides line up with TRBD1. V lost 3 bases, J lost 4 bases, and 5 bases stayed unmatched. Germline CDR1 reads SNHLY; CDR2 reads FYNNEI. The length of the CDR3 is 14 residues. The CDR3 here is CASSETTGFYGYTF. CDR3 DNA: TGTGCCAGCAGTGAGACGACAGGGTTCTATGGCTACACCTTC.

The chain uses TRBV20-1 and TRBJ2-1, with 7 nucleotides matching TRBD2. CDR1 and CDR2 (germline): DFQATT, SNEGSKA (reference sequence). The CDR3 totals 11 residues. CDR3 bases: TGCACTGGACTAGAAAACCATGAGCAGTTCTTC. Its protein is CTGLENHEQFF.

The chain links TRBV12-5 to TRBJ2-1, with 9 bases matching TRBD2. The ends lost 2 bases at V and 9 bases at J; junction bases unmatched: 17. CDR1 is LGHNT and CDR2 is FRNRAP in the germline V gene. The CDR3 covers 18 residues. CDR3 region: CASGLNVGGAGGKVEQFF. The CDR3 DNA reads as TGTGCTAGTGGTTTGAATGTGGGGGGGGCGGGAGGGAAGGTTGAGCAGTTCTTC.

In its sample, this clonotype was seen many times. The J gene is TRBJ2-2, the V gene TRBV6-1; D perhaps matches TRBD2 (5 bases). The CDR3 contains 12 residues. The V end was cut by 10 bases, the J end by 6 bases, with 12 bases between. The germline V gene has CDR1 MNHNS and CDR2 SASEGT. CDR3 DNA sequence: TGTGCCATAAGGCGGGCGTCCGGGGAGCTGTTTTTT. It codes for CAIRRASGELFF.

This clonotype was recorded only once. This rearrangement joins TRBV19 to TRBJ1-3; D unresolved. The CDR3 consists of 17 residues. Germline-derived CDR1 and CDR2 are LNHDA and SQIVND (reference sequence). Trimming removed 7 bases at V and 0 bases at J, with 19 bases between. CDR3 region: CASNEWTPKSSGNTIYF. CDR3 nucleotide sequence: TGTGCCAGTAACGAATGGACTCCAAAGTCCTCTGGAAACACCATATATTTT.

This clonotype was seen only a few times. The genes are TRBV6-1 and TRBJ2-7, with D tentatively TRBD1 or TRBD2 (5 bases each). CDR3 size: 11 residues. Trimming took off 6 bases at V and 7 bases at J, with 10 bases between the two ends. Germline V CDR1 and CDR2: MNHNS, SASEGT. The CDR3 nucleotides read TGTGCCAGCAGGGGGGACGGGGAGCAGTACTTC. Translating it yields CASRGDGEQYF.

Comments on this clonotype: A read error is possible here, since a much larger clone lies one base away. V gene TRBV12-3 or TRBV12-4 combines with J gene TRBJ2-3; either TRBD1 or TRBD2 may supply D (5 bases each). Deletions cut 8 bases from V and 3 bases from J, with 15 bases between. The CDR3 length is 14 residues. The CDR3 DNA reads as TGTGCCAGCGGACCGAAGGGGACGACAGATACGCAGTATTTT. This codes for CASGPKGTTDTQYF.

The chain uses TRBV4-1 and TRBJ1-5, with D possibly being TRBD1 (5 bases). The CDR3 covers 15 residues. Looked up from germline, CDR1 is MGHRA and CDR2 is YSYEKL. Trimming removed 3 bases at V and 5 bases at J, with 14 bases between. CDR3 DNA: TGCGCCAGCAGCCAGCCGGGACGTTCGGATCAGCCCCAGCATTTT. Its translation is CASSQPGRSDQPQHF.

The J gene is TRBJ1-4, the V gene TRBV5-5; D is possibly TRBD1 (6 bases). The CDR3 length is 16 residues. V was pared by 4 bases and J by 7 bases, with 20 bases between. Germline V gene data show CDR1 as SGHKS and CDR2 as YYEKEE (reference sequence). This chain's CDR3 is CASSPGGGGGGEKLFF. The CDR3 bases are TGTGCCAGCAGCCCTGGCGGCGGGGGCGGAGGTGAAAAACTGTTTTTT.

This clonotype was seen at least ten times. The chain joins TRBV29-1 to TRBJ2-5, with D perhaps TRBD2 (5 bases). Trimming took off 3 bases at V and 5 bases at J, with 10 bases between the two ends. Germline CDR1 reads SQVTM; CDR2 reads ANQGSEA. The CDR3 sequence is 12 residues long. CDR3 sequence (DNA): TGCAGCGTTGAGGAGGCCAGGGAGACCCAGTACTTC. This translates into CSVEEARETQYF.

This clonotype appeared many times. The chain carries TRBV12-3 or TRBV12-4 and TRBJ2-7, with D perhaps TRBD2 (6 bases). This CDR3 is built from 15 residues. V was pared by 4 bases and J by 2 bases, with 15 bases between. DNA for the CDR3: TGTGCCAGCAGTTCCTTCGGCGGGATGGCCTACGAGCAGTACTTC. It encodes CASSSFGGMAYEQYF.

The chain recombines TRBV19 with TRBJ2-3; D is possibly TRBD1 or TRBD2 (5 bases each). CDR1 is LNHDA, CDR2 SQIVND, per germline (reference sequence). V gave up 5 bases and J gave up 4 bases, with 19 bases separating them. CDR3 size: 16 residues. The CDR3 DNA sequence: TGTGCCAGTAGTCCGTCGGGACGGATAGACGCAGATACGCAGTATTTT. Translated: CASSPSGRIDADTQYF.

The sample holds a few counts of this clonotype. The chain is built from TRBV19 and TRBJ2-3; 8 nucleotides align to TRBD2. With 11 bases clipped from V and 4 bases from J, the junction kept 17 bases outside the gene matches. Germline V gives CDR1 LNHDA, CDR2 SQIVND (reference sequence). The CDR3 is 16 residues long. CDR3 residues: CASSGGGAPLADTQYF. In nucleotides, the CDR3 is TGTGCCTCCAGCGGGGGAGGGGCCCCGTTGGCAGATACGCAGTATTTT.

There are many counts of this clonotype. The rearrangement uses TRBV11-2 and TRBJ2-1; 7 bases are shared with TRBD2. The CDR3 is 13 amino acids. V trimming: 5 bases; J trimming: 5 bases; junction bases outside the gene matches: 3. Per the germline V gene, CDR1 is SGHAT and CDR2 is FQNNGV. DNA of the CDR3: TGTGCCAGCAGCCAGGGAGGGGACAATGAGCAGTTCTTC. Translating it yields CASSQGGDNEQFF. The whole variable domain, remainder taken from reference TRBV11-2 and TRBJ2-1, is EAGVAQSPRYKIIEKRQSVAFWCNPISGHATLYWYQQILGQGPKLLIQFQNNGVVDDSQLPKDRFSAERLKGVDSTLKIQPAKLEDSAVYLCASSQGGDNEQFFGPGTRLTVL.

CDR3 coding DNA: TGCAGTGCATCTACCCTGGCCCCCCGGGCCCAGCATTTT. It specifies CSASTLAPRAQHF. The rearrangement joins TRBV20-1 to TRBJ1-5; D gene uncertain. Trimming left V 6 bases short and J 11 bases short, with 20 bases between. The CDR3 is 13 residues long. Germline CDR1 and CDR2: DFQATT and SNEGSKA (reference sequence).

The chain employs TRBV3-1 and TRBJ2-2; 14 bases align to TRBD2. Germline assignment: CDR1 LGHDT and CDR2 YNNKEL (reference sequence). V shed 1 base, J shed 6 bases, and the junction held 1 base outside the gene matches. The CDR3 totals 16 residues. The CDR3 spells CASSQGLAGGPGELFF. The CDR3 region has the DNA TGTGCCAGCAGCCAAGGACTAGCGGGAGGGCCCGGGGAGCTGTTTTTT.

This clonotype was detected a few times. This chain joins TRBV20-1 and TRBJ2-1; 12 bases are a match to TRBD2. The CDR3 consists of 18 residues. V shed 3 bases and J 8 bases; nucleotides not matched to a gene: 17. Germline CDR1 and CDR2: DFQATT and SNEGSKA (reference sequence). The CDR3 here is CSASPDVASGRVSDEQFF. CDR3 coding DNA: TGCAGTGCTAGCCCCGACGTAGCTAGCGGGAGGGTAAGCGATGAGCAGTTCTTC.